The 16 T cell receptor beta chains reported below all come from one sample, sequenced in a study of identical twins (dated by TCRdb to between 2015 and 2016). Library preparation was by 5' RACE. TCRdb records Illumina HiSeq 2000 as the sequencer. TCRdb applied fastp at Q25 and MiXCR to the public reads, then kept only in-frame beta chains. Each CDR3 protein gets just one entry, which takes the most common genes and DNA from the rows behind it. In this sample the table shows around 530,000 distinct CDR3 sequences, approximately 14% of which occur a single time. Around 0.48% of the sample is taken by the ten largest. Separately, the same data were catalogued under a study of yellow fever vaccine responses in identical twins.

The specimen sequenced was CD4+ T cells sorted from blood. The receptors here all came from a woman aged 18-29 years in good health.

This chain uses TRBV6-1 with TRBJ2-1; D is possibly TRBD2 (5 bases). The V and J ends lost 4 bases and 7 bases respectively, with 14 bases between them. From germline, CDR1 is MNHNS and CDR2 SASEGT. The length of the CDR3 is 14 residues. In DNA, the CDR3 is TGTGCCAGCAGTGCTAGCCTGGGCGAGAATGAGCAGTTCTTC. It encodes CASSASLGENEQFF.

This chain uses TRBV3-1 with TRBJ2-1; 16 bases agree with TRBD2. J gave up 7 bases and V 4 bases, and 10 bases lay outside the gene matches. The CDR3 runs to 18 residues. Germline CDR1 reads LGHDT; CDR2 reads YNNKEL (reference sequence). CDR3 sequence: CASSPLLGLAGGPNEQFF. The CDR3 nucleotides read TGTGCCAGCAGCCCCCTTCTGGGACTAGCGGGGGGGCCAAATGAGCAGTTCTTC.

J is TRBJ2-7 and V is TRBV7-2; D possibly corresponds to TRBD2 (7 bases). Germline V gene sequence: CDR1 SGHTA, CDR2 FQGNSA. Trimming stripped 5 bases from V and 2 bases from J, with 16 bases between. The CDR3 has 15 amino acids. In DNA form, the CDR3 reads TGTGCCAGCAGCCGGGGGCCTAGCGGAACCTACGAGCAGTACGTC. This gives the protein CASSRGPSGTYEQYV.

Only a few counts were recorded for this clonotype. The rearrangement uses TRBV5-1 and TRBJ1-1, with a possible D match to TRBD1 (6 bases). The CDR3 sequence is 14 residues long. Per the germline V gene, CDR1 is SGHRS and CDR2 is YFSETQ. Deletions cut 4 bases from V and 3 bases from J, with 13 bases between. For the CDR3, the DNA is TGCGCCAGCAGCAACCCACAGGGATACACTGAAGCTTTCTTT. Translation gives CASSNPQGYTEAFF.

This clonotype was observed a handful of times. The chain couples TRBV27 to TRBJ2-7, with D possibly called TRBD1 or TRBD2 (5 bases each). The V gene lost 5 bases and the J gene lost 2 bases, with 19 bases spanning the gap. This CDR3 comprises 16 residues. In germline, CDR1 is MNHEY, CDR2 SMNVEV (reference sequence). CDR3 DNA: TGTGCCAGCAGTGGGACCGGGCTCCGAGCGGCCTACGAGCAGTACTTC. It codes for CASSGTGLRAAYEQYF.

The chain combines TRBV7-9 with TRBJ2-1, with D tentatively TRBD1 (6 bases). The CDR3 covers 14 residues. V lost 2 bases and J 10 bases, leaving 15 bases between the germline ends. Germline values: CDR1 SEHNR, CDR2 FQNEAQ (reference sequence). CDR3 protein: CASSLQTGIGEQFF. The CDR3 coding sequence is TGTGCCAGCAGCTTACAGACAGGCATTGGGGAGCAGTTCTTC. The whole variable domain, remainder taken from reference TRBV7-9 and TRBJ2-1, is DTGVSQNPRHKITKRGQNVTFRCDPISEHNRLYWYRQTLGQGPEFLTYFQNEAQLEKSRLLSDRFSAERPKGSFSTLEIQRTEQGDSAMYLCASSLQTGIGEQFFGPGTRLTVL.

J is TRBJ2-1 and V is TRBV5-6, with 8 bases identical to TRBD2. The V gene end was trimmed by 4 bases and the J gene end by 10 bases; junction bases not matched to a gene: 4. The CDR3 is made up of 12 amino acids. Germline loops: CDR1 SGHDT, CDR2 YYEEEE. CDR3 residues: CASSRRTSEQFF. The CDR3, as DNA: TGTGCCAGCAGCCGTAGGACTAGCGAGCAGTTCTTC.

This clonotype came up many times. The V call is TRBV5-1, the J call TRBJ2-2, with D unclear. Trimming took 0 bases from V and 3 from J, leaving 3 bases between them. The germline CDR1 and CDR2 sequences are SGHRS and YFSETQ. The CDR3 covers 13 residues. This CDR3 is CASSLAHTGELFF. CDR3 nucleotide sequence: TGCGCCAGCAGCTTGGCCCACACCGGGGAGCTGTTTTTT.

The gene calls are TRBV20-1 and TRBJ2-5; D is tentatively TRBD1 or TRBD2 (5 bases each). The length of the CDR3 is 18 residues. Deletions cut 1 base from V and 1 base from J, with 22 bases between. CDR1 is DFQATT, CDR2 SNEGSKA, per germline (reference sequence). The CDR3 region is CSARGGRDEGRSQETQYF. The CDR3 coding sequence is TGCAGTGCTAGAGGGGGCCGGGACGAGGGCCGTTCCCAAGAGACCCAGTACTTC.

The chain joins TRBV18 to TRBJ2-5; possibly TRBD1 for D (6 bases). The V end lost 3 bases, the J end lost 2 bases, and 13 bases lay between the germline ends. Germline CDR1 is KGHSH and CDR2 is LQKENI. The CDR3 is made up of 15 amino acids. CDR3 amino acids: CASSPGRGRQETQYF. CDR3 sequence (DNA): TGTGCCAGCTCACCGGGCAGGGGAAGACAAGAGACCCAGTACTTC.

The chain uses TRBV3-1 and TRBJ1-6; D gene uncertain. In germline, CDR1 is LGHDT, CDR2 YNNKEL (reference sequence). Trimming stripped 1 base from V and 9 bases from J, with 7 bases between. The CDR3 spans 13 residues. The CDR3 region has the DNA TGTGCCAGCAGCCAAGGGGTCGGTTCACCCCTCCACTTT. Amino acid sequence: CASSQGVGSPLHF.

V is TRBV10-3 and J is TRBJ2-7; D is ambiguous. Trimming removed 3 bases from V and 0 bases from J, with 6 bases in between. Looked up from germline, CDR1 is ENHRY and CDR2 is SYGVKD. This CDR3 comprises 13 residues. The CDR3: CAISDTDSYEQYF. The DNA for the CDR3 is TGTGCCATCAGTGATACTGACTCCTACGAGCAGTACTTC.

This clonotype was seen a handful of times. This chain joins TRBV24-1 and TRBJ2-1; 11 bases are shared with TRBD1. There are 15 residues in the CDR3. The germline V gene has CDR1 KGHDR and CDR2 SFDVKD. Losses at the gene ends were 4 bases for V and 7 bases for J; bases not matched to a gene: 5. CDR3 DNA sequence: TGTGCCACCAGTGAACCCGGGACAGGGGGAAATGAGCAGTTCTTC. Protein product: CATSEPGTGGNEQFF.

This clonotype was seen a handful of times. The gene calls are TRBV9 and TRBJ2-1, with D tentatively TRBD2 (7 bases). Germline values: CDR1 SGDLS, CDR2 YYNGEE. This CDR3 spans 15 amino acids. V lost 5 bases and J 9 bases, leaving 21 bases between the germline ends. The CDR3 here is CASRGGGAGRSEQFF. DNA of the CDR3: TGTGCCAGCAGAGGGGGGGGGGCCGGTAGGAGTGAGCAGTTCTTC.

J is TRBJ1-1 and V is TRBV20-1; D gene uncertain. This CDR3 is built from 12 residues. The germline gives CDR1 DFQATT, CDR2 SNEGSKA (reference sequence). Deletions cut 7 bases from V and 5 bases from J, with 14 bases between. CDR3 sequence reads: CSGCGSATEAFF. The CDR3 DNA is TGCAGTGGCTGTGGATCGGCGACTGAAGCTTTCTTT.

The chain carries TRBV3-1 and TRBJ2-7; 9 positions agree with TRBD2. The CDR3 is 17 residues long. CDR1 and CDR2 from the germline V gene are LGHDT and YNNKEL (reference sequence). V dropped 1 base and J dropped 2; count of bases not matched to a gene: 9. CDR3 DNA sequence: TGTGCCAGCAGCCAAGGGGCCAGCGGGAGGATTGCCTACGAGCAGTACTTC. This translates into CASSQGASGRIAYEQYF.